This is a list of T cell receptor beta chains from one sample in a study of PD-1 blockade in classical Hodgkin lymphoma. Sequenced by immunoSEQ multiplex PCR; TCRdb stores in-frame clones only, minus some. Of about 99,000 clones detected, 81% appear once; the ten largest clones hold less than 20%. Sequencing was performed on peripheral blood mononuclear cells (PBMCs), taken before the second cycle of nivolumab. The source is a human donor with classical Hodgkin lymphoma. CDR3s leave out the opening cysteine and the closing phenylalanine or tryptophan. Fields, in order: J gene, D gene, V gene, CDR3 protein. A D gene is named only where the DNA matches it firmly.

TRBJ2-2	NA	TRBV11-2	ASRALKTGELF
TRBJ1-1	NA	TRBV15	ATSRQVGTEAF
TRBJ2-3	TRBD2	TRBV4-1	ASSLPGLASDTQY
TRBJ2-5	TRBD2	TRBV11-2	ASSPGTSGLQETQY
TRBJ2-3	TRBD2	TRBV11-2	ASSLNGGSRPDTQY
TRBJ2-1	NA	TRBV28	ASSDRRGLEQF
TRBJ2-3	TRBD2	TRBV4-3	ASSQEGTSSDTQY
TRBJ2-7	NA	TRBV11-2	ASSLDGLGSYEQY
TRBJ2-1	NA	TRBV10-3	AAGGGTYNEQF
TRBJ2-5	NA	TRBV23-1	ASRPWGETQY
TRBJ2-7	NA	TRBV28	ASSLLAEQY
TRBJ1-3	NA	TRBV7-2	ASSEQPRGVGNTIY
TRBJ2-1	TRBD1	TRBV2	ASSKGQTYNEQF
TRBJ2-1	TRBD2	TRBV2	ASSEGLAEYNEQF
TRBJ2-5	TRBD2	TRBV10-1	ASIAPGLAGGVPGAQY
TRBJ1-1	TRBD1	TRBV6-6	ASSYRGHDTEAF
TRBJ2-7	NA	TRBV19	ASKGESGYEQY
TRBJ2-5	TRBD1	TRBV9	ASSVAQDRVWETQY
TRBJ1-5	NA	TRBV7-2	ASSPLQGGNQPQH
TRBJ2-5	TRBD2	TRBV19	ASSFTSGLRETQY
TRBJ2-2	TRBD1	TRBV5-6	ASSLTGGHGELF
TRBJ2-3	TRBD2	TRBV19	ASSTYASGTVRTQY
TRBJ1-4	NA	TRBV29-1	SASGGTGHSNEKLF
TRBJ1-2	NA	TRBV5-8	ASSSGTTGSMART
TRBJ1-1	NA	TRBV4-1	ASSQGFIARGAF
TRBJ2-1	NA	TRBV4-1	ASSRAAYNEQF
TRBJ2-7	TRBD1	TRBV5-6	ASSLGQGDAEQY
TRBJ1-4	NA	TRBV14	ASSEVVYEKLF
TRBJ2-1	NA	TRBV9	ASSVGSSSSSYNEQF
TRBJ2-7	NA	TRBV7-8	ASRNGIGLTQGEQY
TRBJ1-1	NA	TRBV7-3	ASSLKGIAEAF
TRBJ2-1	NA	TRBV7-7	ASSLDPFGDEQF
TRBJ2-3	NA	TRBV4-1	ASSQRAGSNPQY
TRBJ2-7	TRBD1	TRBV18	ASSPGTGGEQY
TRBJ2-2	NA	TRBV7-6	ASRVGTNTGELF
TRBJ2-7	TRBD1	TRBV7-9	ASSLVDRGLNEQY
TRBJ1-1	NA	TRBV19	ASSILGANTEAF
TRBJ1-4	NA	TRBV5-8	ASSLTDPREEKLF
TRBJ2-7	TRBD2	TRBV9	ASSVGNSGGYEQY
TRBJ2-3	TRBD2	TRBV28	ASSSNPGLAGGPVDTQY
TRBJ1-4	NA	TRBV6-6	ASSGPSTNEKLF